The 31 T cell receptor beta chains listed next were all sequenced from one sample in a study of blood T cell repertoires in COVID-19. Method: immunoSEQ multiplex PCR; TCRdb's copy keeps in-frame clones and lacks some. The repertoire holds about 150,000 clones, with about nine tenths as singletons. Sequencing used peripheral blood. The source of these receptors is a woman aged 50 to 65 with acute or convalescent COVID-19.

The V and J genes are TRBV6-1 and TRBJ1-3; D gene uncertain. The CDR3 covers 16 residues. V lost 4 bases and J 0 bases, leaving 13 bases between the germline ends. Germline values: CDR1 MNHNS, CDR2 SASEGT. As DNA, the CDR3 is TGTGCCAGCAGTGTCGGGGTCGGATACTCTGGAAACACCATATATTTT. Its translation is CASSVGVGYSGNTIYF.

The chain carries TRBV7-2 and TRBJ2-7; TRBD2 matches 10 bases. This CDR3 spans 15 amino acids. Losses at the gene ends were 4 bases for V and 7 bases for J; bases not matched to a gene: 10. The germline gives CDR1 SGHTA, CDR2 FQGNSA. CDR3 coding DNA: TGTGCCAGCAGCTCCCGACTAGCGGGCCCCCTGGAGCAGTACTTC. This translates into CASSSRLAGPLEQYF.

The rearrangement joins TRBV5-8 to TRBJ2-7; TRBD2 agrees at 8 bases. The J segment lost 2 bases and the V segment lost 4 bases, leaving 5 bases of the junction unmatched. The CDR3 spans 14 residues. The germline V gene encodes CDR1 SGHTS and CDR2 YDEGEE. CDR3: CASSQPGGAYEQYF. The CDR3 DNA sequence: TGTGCCAGCAGCCAGCCCGGGGGGGCCTACGAGCAGTACTTC.

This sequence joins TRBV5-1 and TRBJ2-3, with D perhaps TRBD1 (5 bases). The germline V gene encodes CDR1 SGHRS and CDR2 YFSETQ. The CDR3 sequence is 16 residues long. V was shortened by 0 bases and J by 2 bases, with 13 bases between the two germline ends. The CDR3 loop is CASSLGAGSSTDTQYF. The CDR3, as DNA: TGCGCCAGCAGCTTGGGGGCAGGGTCCTCCACAGATACGCAGTATTTT.

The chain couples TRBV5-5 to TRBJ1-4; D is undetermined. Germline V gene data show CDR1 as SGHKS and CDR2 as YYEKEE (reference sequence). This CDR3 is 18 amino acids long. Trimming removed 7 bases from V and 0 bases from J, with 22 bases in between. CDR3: CASARRAGEEATNEKLFF. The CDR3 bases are TGTGCCAGCGCCCGGCGGGCAGGCGAAGAAGCAACTAATGAAAAACTGTTTTTT.

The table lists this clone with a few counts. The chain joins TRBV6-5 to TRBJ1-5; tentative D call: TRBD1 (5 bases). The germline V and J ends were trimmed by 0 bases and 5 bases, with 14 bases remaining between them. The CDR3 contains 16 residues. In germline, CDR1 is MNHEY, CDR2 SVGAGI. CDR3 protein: CASSYSARAKDQPQHF. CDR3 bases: TGTGCCAGCAGTTACTCGGCCAGGGCTAAGGATCAGCCCCAGCATTTT.

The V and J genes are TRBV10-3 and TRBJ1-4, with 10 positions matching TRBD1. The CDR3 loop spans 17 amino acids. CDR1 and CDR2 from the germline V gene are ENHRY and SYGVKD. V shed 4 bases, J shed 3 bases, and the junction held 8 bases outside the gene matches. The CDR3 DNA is TGTGCCATCAGTGTCGACAGGGGGCCGGTGGCTAATGAAAAACTGTTTTTT. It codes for CAISVDRGPVANEKLFF.

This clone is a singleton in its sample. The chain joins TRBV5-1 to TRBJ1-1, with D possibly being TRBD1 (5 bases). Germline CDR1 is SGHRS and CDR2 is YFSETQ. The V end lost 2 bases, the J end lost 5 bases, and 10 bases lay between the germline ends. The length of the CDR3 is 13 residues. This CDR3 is CASSFDQGTEAFF. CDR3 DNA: TGCGCCAGCAGCTTCGACCAGGGTACTGAAGCTTTCTTT.

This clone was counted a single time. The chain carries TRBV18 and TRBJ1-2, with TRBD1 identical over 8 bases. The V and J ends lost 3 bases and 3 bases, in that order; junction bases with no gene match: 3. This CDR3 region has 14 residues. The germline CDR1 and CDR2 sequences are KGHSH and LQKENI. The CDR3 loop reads CASSPGQGYYGYTF. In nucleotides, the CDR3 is TGTGCCAGCTCACCTGGACAGGGATACTATGGCTACACCTTC.

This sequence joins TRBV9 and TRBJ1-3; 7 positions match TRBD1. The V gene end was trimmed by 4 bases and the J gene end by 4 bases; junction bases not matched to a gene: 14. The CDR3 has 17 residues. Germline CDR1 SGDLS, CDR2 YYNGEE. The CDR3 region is CASSPQTGEVGGNTIYF. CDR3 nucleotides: TGTGCCAGCAGCCCCCAAACAGGGGAGGTGGGCGGAAACACCATATATTTT. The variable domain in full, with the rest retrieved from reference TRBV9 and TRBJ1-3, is DSGVTQTPKHLITATGQRVTLRCSPRSGDLSVYWYQQSLDQGLQFLIQYYNGEERAKGNILERFSAQQFPDLHSELNLSSLELGDSALYFCASSPQTGEVGGNTIYFGEGSWLTVV.

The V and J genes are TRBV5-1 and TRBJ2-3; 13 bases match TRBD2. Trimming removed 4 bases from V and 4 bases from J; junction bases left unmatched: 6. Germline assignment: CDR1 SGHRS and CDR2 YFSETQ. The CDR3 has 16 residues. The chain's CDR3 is CASSKGLAGLADTQYF. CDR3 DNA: TGCGCCAGCAGCAAGGGACTAGCGGGGTTGGCAGATACGCAGTATTTT. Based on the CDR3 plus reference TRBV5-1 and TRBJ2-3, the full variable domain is KAGVTQTPRYLIKTRGQQVTLSCSPISGHRSVSWYQQTPGQGLQFLFEYFSETQRNKGNFPGRFSGRQFSNSRSEMNVSTLELGDSALYLCASSKGLAGLADTQYFGPGTRLTVL.

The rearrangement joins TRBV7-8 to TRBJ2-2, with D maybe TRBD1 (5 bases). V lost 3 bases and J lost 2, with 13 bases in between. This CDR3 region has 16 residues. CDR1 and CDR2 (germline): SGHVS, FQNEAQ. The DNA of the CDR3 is TGTGCCAGCAGCTTCAATCCCAGGGTCAACACCGGGGAGCTGTTTTTT. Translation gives CASSFNPRVNTGELFF.

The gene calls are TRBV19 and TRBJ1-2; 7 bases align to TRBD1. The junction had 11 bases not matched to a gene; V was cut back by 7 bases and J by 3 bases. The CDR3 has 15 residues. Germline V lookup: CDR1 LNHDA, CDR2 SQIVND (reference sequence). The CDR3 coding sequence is TGTGCCAGTATCCCATTAGGGGGCGCGGACTATGGCTACACCTTC. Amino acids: CASIPLGGADYGYTF.

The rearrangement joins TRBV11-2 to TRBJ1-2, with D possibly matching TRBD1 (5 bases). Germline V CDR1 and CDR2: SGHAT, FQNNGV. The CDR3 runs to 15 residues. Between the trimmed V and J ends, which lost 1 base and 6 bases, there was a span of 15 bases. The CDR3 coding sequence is TGTGCCAGCAGCTTAGGGTCCCAGGGTCGGAATGGCTACACCTTC. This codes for CASSLGSQGRNGYTF.

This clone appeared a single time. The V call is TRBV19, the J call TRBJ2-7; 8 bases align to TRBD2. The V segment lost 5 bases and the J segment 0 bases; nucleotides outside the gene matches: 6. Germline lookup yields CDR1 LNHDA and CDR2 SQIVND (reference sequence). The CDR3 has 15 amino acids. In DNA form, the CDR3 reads TGTGCCAGTAGTCCGCGGGGGACTAGCTCCTACGAGCAGTACTTC. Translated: CASSPRGTSSYEQYF.

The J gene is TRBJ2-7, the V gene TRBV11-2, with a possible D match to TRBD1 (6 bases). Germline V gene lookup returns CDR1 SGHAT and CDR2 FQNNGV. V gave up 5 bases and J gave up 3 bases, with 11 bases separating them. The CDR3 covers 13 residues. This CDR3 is CASSPTDSYEQYF. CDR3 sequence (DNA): TGTGCCAGCAGCCCTACGGACAGCTACGAGCAGTACTTC.

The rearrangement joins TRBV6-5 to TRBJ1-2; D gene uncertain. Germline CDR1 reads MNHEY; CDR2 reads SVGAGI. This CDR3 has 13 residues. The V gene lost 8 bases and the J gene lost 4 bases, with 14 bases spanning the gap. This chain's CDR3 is CASSGRKIYGYTF. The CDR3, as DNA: TGTGCCAGCTCAGGAAGGAAAATCTATGGCTACACCTTC.

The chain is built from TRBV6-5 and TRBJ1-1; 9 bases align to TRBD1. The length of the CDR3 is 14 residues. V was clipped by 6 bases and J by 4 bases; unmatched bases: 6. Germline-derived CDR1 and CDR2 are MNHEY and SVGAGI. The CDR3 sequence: CASSRQGVSTEAFF. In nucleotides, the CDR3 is TGTGCCAGCAGCCGACAGGGGGTAAGCACTGAAGCTTTCTTT.

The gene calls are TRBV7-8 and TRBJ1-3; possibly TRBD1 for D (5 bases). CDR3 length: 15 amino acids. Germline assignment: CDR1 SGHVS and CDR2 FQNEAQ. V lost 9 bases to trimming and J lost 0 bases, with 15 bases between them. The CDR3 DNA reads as TGTGCCAGTCTAGACAGCGCCAACTCTGGAAACACCATATATTTT. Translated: CASLDSANSGNTIYF.

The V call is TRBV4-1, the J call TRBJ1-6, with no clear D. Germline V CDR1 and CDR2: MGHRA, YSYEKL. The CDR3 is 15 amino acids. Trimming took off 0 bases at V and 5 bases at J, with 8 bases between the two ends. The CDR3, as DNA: TGCGCCAGCAGCCAAGATCAGACTGATAATTCACCCCTCCACTTT. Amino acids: CASSQDQTDNSPLHF.

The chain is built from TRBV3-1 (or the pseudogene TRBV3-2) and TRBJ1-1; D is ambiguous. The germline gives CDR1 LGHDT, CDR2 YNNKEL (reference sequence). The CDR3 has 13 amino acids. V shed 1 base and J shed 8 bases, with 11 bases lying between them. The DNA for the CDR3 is TGTGCCAGCAGCCAAGGGGCTTGGTACGAAGCTTTCTTT. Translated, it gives CASSQGAWYEAFF.

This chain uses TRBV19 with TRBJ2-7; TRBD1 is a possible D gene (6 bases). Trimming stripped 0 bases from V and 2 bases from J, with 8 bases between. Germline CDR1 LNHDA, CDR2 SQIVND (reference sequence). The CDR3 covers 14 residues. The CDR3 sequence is CASSIEGQTYEQYF. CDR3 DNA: TGTGCCAGTAGTATAGAGGGACAAACCTACGAGCAGTACTTC.

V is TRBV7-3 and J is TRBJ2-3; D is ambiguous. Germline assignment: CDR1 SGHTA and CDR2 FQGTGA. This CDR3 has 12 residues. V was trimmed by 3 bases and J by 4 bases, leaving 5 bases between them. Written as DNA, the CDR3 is TGTGCCAGCAGCTTGTCATCAGATACGCAGTATTTT. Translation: CASSLSSDTQYF.

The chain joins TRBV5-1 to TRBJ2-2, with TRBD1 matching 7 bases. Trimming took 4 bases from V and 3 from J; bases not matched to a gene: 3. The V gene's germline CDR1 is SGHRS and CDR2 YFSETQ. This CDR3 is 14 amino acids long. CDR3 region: CASSRGQDTGELFF. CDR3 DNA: TGCGCCAGCAGCAGGGGGCAAGACACCGGGGAGCTGTTTTTT.

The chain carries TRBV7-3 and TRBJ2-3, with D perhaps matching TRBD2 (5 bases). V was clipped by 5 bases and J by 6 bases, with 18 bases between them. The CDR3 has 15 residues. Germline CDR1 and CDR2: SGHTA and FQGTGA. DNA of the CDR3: TGTGCCAGCAGCGAGGGTCTACCCTCGGGGGATACGCAGTATTTT. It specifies CASSEGLPSGDTQYF.

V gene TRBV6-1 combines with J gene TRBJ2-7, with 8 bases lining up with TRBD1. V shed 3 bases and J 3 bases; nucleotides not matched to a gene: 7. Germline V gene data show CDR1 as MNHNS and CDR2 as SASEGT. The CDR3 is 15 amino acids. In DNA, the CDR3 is TGTGCCAGCAGTGAGCCAGGGACAGGATACTACGAGCAGTACTTC. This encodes CASSEPGTGYYEQYF.

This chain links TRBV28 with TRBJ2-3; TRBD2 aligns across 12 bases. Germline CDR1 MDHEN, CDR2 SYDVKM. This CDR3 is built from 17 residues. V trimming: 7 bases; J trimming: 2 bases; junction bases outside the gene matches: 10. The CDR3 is CASTMGLAGGPTDTQYF. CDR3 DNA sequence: TGTGCCAGCACCATGGGGCTAGCGGGGGGGCCCACAGATACGCAGTATTTT.

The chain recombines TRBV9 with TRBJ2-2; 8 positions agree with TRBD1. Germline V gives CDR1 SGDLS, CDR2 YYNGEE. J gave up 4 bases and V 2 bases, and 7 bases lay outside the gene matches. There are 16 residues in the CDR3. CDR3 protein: CASSVGGGTGTGELFF. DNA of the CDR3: TGTGCCAGCAGCGTTGGGGGCGGGACAGGCACCGGGGAGCTGTTTTTT.

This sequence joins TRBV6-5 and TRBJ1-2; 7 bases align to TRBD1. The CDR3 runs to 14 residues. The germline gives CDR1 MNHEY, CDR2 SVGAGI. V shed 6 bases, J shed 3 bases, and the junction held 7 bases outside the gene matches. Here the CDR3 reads CASSRGAWDYGYTF. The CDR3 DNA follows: TGTGCCAGCAGCAGGGGGGCCTGGGACTATGGCTACACCTTC.

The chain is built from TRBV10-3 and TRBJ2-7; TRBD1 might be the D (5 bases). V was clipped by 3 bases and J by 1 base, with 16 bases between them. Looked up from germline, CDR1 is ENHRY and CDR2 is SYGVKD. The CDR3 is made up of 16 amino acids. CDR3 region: CAISDRDRINSYEQYF. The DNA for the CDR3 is TGTGCCATCAGTGATAGAGACAGAATTAATTCCTACGAGCAGTACTTC.

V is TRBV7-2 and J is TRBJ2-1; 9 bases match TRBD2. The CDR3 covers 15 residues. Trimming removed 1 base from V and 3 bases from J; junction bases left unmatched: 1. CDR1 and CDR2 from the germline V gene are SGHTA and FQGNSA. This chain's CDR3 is CASSLVSGSYNEQFF. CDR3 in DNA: TGTGCCAGCAGCTTAGTTAGCGGGAGCTACAATGAGCAGTTCTTC.